One T cell receptor (beta chain) is described in this entry. This clone showed up just once. Its antigen is currently not known. No base quality values were provided; no much bigger clone lies one nucleotide off. The CDR3 regions of human TCRbeta chains were analyzed by immunosequencing. In the authors' own workflow: TCRs in the repertoires were matched against a reference library of SARS-CoV-2-specific TCRs that had been generated with the MIRA antigen-specificity platform. Breadth meant the fraction of unique TCRs that were SARS-CoV-2-associated, whereas depth meant the fraction of total T cells that were SARS-CoV-2-associated. Using the MIRA data, each spike-specific TCR was mapped to the spike region that the TCR reacts to and placed in a CD4 or CD8 class. Log10-transformed breadth and depth values were compared by one-way ANOVA with Sidak's multiple comparisons tests. The table was pulled from immuneACCESS by TCRdb, which kept in-frame rearrangements only. Such tables lose some clones; where checked, under half of the loss comes from unresolved V genes, and the rest has no known cause. V and J calls and clone size follow that table, whereas D and trimming were derived from the DNA. Across this sample there are 95,000 to 150,000 clones, with approximately 88% seen only once. Together, the top ten hold under 4.5% of the sample.

These data originate in a study of T cell responses to AZD1222 COVID-19 vaccine (dated by TCRdb to the early 2020s). General notes on the study: AZD1222 recipients with second doses at about 4 weeks or about 12 weeks were pooled, because spike-specific TCR depth and breadth did not differ between schedules. TCR sequencing covered 233 trial participants: 207 given two doses of AZD1222 and around 26 given two doses of MenACWY control vaccine. Trial participants were enrolled by age into 18-55, 56-69 and 70-plus year subgroups, with approximately 150, 30 and 60 TCR-sequenced participants respectively.

The label giving this sample's time point can be read as: baseline before first vaccination. Vaccinee samples came from UK trials COV001 and COV002, including a single-blind randomized controlled phase 2/3 trial of AZD1222 (ChAdOx1 nCoV-19) in healthy adults. For TCRbeta chain sequencing, PBMC samples from trial participants were taken at day 0 and at day 28 after the second dose. V is shortened by 5 bases, J by 4 bases, and the region joining them spans 9 bases. From its cysteine to its phenylalanine, the CDR3 spans 13 amino acids. Only CDR3 DNA remains: 39 bases, in frame from the first base. According to the germline V gene (reference sequence), CDR1 reads LNHDA and CDR2 reads SQIVND. Overall results and qualifications from the work: Because no day 14 peak-response samples were available, the repertoires could be characterized only after the peak T cell response. Conclusions about previously exposed vaccinees are limited, since just a handful of AZD1222 recipients were seropositive for SARS-CoV-2 at baseline. The whole spike protein was spanned by vaccine-associated CD4 TCRs, and dominant responses were seen in regions 160-218 and 743-854. Reportedly, almost half of the unique spike-specific TCRs recognized epitopes lying outside the regions that are mutated in the B.1.351 and B.1.1.7 variants. In the small 56-69-year group, the increase in depth fell short of significance, most likely because of low power. After two AZD1222 doses, both the breadth and the depth of spike-specific TCRs were significantly higher than at day 0 and than in MenACWY recipients. Participants were mostly white British, with more females than males. The authors suggested clonal diversity may have been underestimated.

This clonotype originated in an adult in good health. The chain employs TRBV19 and TRBJ1-5; confidence is insufficient to name the D gene. This specimen was peripheral blood, taken on day 0 of AZD1222 vaccination. This receptor has the CDR3 CASSPAANQPQHF. The nucleotide sequence is TGTGCCAGTAGTCCCGCAGCAAATCAGCCCCAGCATTTT.